This is a list of T cell receptor beta chains from one sample in a study of control samples from healthy donors and cancer patients. TCRdb's copy holds only in-frame clones and misses some; the assay was immunoSEQ multiplex PCR. Of approximately 130,000 clones in the sample, about nine tenths were seen once. The sample was blood. These receptors all come from a man in his forties or fifties in good health. Each CDR3 is given with its conserved first and last residue. Each record gives: clone size, J gene, D gene, V gene, CDR3 protein, CDR3 DNA. A D gene is named only where the DNA matches it firmly. Clone sizes are given selectively: once, few, many, or a class where the clone is expanded.

clone size: NA; J gene: TRBJ2-2; D gene: TRBD1; V gene: TRBV24-1; CDR3 protein: CATQGQSNTGELFF; CDR3 DNA: TGTGCCACCCAGGGACAGTCGAACACCGGGGAGCTGTTTTTT
clone size: few; J gene: TRBJ1-1; D gene: NA; V gene: TRBV5-1; CDR3 protein: CASSLNLGAGTEAFF; CDR3 DNA: TGCGCCAGCAGCTTGAACTTAGGGGCAGGAACTGAAGCTTTCTTT
clone size: NA; J gene: TRBJ2-5; D gene: NA; V gene: TRBV4-2; CDR3 protein: CASSQGVGTQETQYF; CDR3 DNA: TGTGCCAGCAGCCAGGGAGTCGGGACCCAAGAGACCCAGTACTTC
clone size: once; J gene: TRBJ2-1; D gene: NA; V gene: TRBV29-1; CDR3 protein: CSVGPVEGWNEQFF; CDR3 DNA: TGCAGCGTTGGCCCCGTGGAGGGTTGGAATGAGCAGTTCTTC
clone size: NA; J gene: TRBJ1-2; D gene: NA; V gene: TRBV12-3/TRBV12-4; CDR3 protein: CASSLAEEGYTF; CDR3 DNA: TGTGCCAGCAGTTTGGCTGAAGAAGGCTACACCTTC
clone size: NA; J gene: TRBJ2-1; D gene: NA; V gene: TRBV6-4; CDR3 protein: CASKGDSSYNEQFF; CDR3 DNA: TGTGCCAGCAAAGGGGACTCTTCCTACAATGAGCAGTTCTTC
clone size: NA; J gene: TRBJ1-4; D gene: NA; V gene: TRBV7-2; CDR3 protein: CASSPQGRGEKLFF; CDR3 DNA: TGTGCCAGCAGCCCGCAGGGTAGGGGTGAAAAACTGTTTTTT
clone size: NA; J gene: TRBJ2-7; D gene: TRBD1; V gene: TRBV24-1; CDR3 protein: CATSDCKPGQTTYEQYF; CDR3 DNA: TGTGCCACCAGTGATTGTAAGCCGGGACAGACTACCTACGAGCAGTACTTC
clone size: NA; J gene: TRBJ2-1; D gene: TRBD1; V gene: TRBV6-5; CDR3 protein: CASSRDRGLDEQFF; CDR3 DNA: TGTGCCAGCAGCCGGGACAGGGGGTTGGATGAGCAGTTCTTC
clone size: NA; J gene: TRBJ1-1; D gene: NA; V gene: TRBV29-1; CDR3 protein: CSVVRAPVTFF; CDR3 DNA: TGCAGCGTAGTCAGGGCCCCCGTGACTTTCTTT
clone size: few; J gene: TRBJ1-2; D gene: NA; V gene: TRBV2; CDR3 protein: CASSERGLGYTF; CDR3 DNA: TGTGCCAGCAGTGAACGGGGGCTTGGCTACACCTTC
clone size: NA; J gene: TRBJ1-5; D gene: NA; V gene: TRBV18; CDR3 protein: CASSLNPDGPQHF; CDR3 DNA: TGTGCCAGCTCACTTAACCCAGACGGGCCCCAGCATTTT
clone size: once; J gene: TRBJ1-6; D gene: TRBD1; V gene: TRBV19; CDR3 protein: CASRDSDNSPLHF; CDR3 DNA: TGTGCCAGTCGGGACAGCGATAATTCACCCCTCCACTTT
clone size: NA; J gene: TRBJ1-1; D gene: TRBD1; V gene: TRBV5-6; CDR3 protein: CASSFEGGRVWTEAFF; CDR3 DNA: TGTGCCAGCAGCTTCGAAGGGGGCAGGGTATGGACTGAAGCTTTCTTT
clone size: NA; J gene: TRBJ2-6; D gene: NA; V gene: TRBV5-4; CDR3 protein: CASRTWSGANVLTF; CDR3 DNA: TGTGCCAGCAGGACGTGGTCTGGGGCCAACGTCCTGACTTTC
clone size: once; J gene: TRBJ1-1; D gene: NA; V gene: TRBV2; CDR3 protein: CASRPGGGDTEAFF; CDR3 DNA: TGTGCCAGCAGGCCCGGCGGAGGGGACACTGAAGCTTTCTTT
clone size: NA; J gene: TRBJ1-2; D gene: NA; V gene: TRBV12-3/TRBV12-4; CDR3 protein: CASSYRVGYTF; CDR3 DNA: TGTGCCAGCAGTTACAGGGTTGGCTACACCTTC
clone size: NA; J gene: TRBJ1-2; D gene: NA; V gene: TRBV4-1; CDR3 protein: CASSQDQRGHYGYTF; CDR3 DNA: TGCGCCAGCAGCCAAGATCAGCGGGGACACTATGGCTACACCTTC
clone size: NA; J gene: TRBJ1-1; D gene: NA; V gene: TRBV5-1; CDR3 protein: CASKPPGDTEAFF; CDR3 DNA: TGCGCCAGCAAACCTCCGGGGGACACTGAAGCTTTCTTT
clone size: NA; J gene: TRBJ1-1; D gene: NA; V gene: TRBV18; CDR3 protein: CASSQRSEAFF; CDR3 DNA: TGTGCCAGCTCCCAACGAAGTGAAGCTTTCTTT
clone size: NA; J gene: TRBJ2-5; D gene: NA; V gene: TRBV5-1; CDR3 protein: CASSVGRLQETQYF; CDR3 DNA: TGCGCCAGCAGCGTGGGACGGCTCCAAGAGACCCAGTACTTC
clone size: NA; J gene: TRBJ1-2; D gene: NA; V gene: TRBV19; CDR3 protein: CASSPGGFTGIYGYTF; CDR3 DNA: TGTGCCAGTAGTCCCGGGGGATTTACAGGGATCTATGGCTACACCTTC
clone size: once; J gene: TRBJ2-1; D gene: TRBD1; V gene: TRBV19; CDR3 protein: CATSSGQGAYEQFF; CDR3 DNA: TGTGCCACCTCCTCCGGACAGGGGGCTTATGAGCAGTTCTTC
clone size: NA; J gene: TRBJ2-7; D gene: TRBD1; V gene: TRBV7-2; CDR3 protein: CASSLVQRQGADEQYF; CDR3 DNA: TGTGCCAGCAGCTTAGTTCAACGACAGGGGGCCGACGAGCAGTACTTC
clone size: few; J gene: TRBJ1-5; D gene: NA; V gene: TRBV5-5; CDR3 protein: CASSSRTPMSNQPQHF; CDR3 DNA: TGTGCCAGCAGCTCTCGGACACCTATGTCCAATCAGCCCCAGCATTTT
clone size: NA; J gene: TRBJ2-3; D gene: NA; V gene: TRBV24-1; CDR3 protein: CATGGLDTQYF; CDR3 DNA: TGTGCCACCGGGGGGCTTGATACGCAGTATTTT
clone size: NA; J gene: TRBJ2-1; D gene: NA; V gene: TRBV9; CDR3 protein: CASSVVGGSAYNEQFF; CDR3 DNA: TGTGCCAGCAGCGTAGTCGGGGGCAGCGCCTACAATGAGCAGTTCTTC
clone size: NA; J gene: TRBJ2-1; D gene: TRBD1; V gene: TRBV7-9; CDR3 protein: CASSLRFGDRANEQFF; CDR3 DNA: TGTGCCAGCAGCCTTAGATTCGGGGACAGGGCGAATGAGCAGTTCTTC
clone size: NA; J gene: TRBJ1-5; D gene: TRBD1; V gene: TRBV7-2; CDR3 protein: CASSLRQGPNQPQHF; CDR3 DNA: TGTGCCAGCAGCTTAAGACAGGGGCCCAATCAGCCCCAGCATTTT
clone size: NA; J gene: TRBJ1-1; D gene: TRBD1; V gene: TRBV9; CDR3 protein: CASSVDRGPEAFF; CDR3 DNA: TGTGCCAGCAGCGTGGACAGGGGCCCTGAAGCTTTCTTT
clone size: NA; J gene: TRBJ1-6; D gene: NA; V gene: TRBV27; CDR3 protein: CASLLSSPESYNSPLHF; CDR3 DNA: TGTGCCAGCCTTCTTTCGAGCCCTGAGTCCTATAATTCACCCCTCCACTTT
clone size: NA; J gene: TRBJ2-7; D gene: TRBD2; V gene: TRBV11-2; CDR3 protein: CASSSGLADYEQYF; CDR3 DNA: TGTGCCAGCAGCTCGGGACTAGCGGACTACGAGCAGTACTTC
clone size: NA; J gene: TRBJ2-3; D gene: NA; V gene: TRBV5-1; CDR3 protein: CASSLEGHRTDTQYF; CDR3 DNA: TGCGCCAGCAGCTTGGAGGGACACCGCACAGATACGCAGTATTTT
clone size: NA; J gene: TRBJ2-7; D gene: NA; V gene: TRBV15; CDR3 protein: CATSRDRGALSEQYF; CDR3 DNA: TGTGCCACCAGCAGAGATCGGGGGGCATTATCCGAGCAGTACTTC
clone size: few; J gene: TRBJ1-4; D gene: NA; V gene: TRBV20-1; CDR3 protein: CSARAGGKLFF; CDR3 DNA: TGCAGTGCTAGAGCCGGTGGAAAACTGTTTTTT
clone size: NA; J gene: TRBJ2-2; D gene: NA; V gene: TRBV27; CDR3 protein: CASSLLRTLNTGELFF; CDR3 DNA: TGTGCCAGCAGTTTGTTGCGGACTTTGAACACCGGGGAGCTGTTTTTT
clone size: NA; J gene: TRBJ2-2; D gene: NA; V gene: TRBV6-2/TRBV6-3; CDR3 protein: CASSWEYLNTGELFF; CDR3 DNA: TGTGCCAGCAGTTGGGAGTATCTTAACACCGGGGAGCTGTTTTTT
clone size: NA; J gene: TRBJ2-1; D gene: TRBD1; V gene: TRBV24-1; CDR3 protein: CATRDRGGSNEQFF; CDR3 DNA: TGTGCCACCAGGGACAGGGGCGGGAGCAATGAGCAGTTCTTC
clone size: few; J gene: TRBJ1-6; D gene: NA; V gene: TRBV19; CDR3 protein: CASNVQGNDNSPLHF; CDR3 DNA: TGTGCCAGTAACGTACAGGGAAATGATAATTCACCCCTCCACTTT
clone size: NA; J gene: TRBJ1-4; D gene: NA; V gene: TRBV18; CDR3 protein: CASSPSYLDEKLFF; CDR3 DNA: TGTGCCAGCTCACCCAGCTATCTGGATGAAAAACTGTTTTTT
clone size: NA; J gene: TRBJ1-6; D gene: NA; V gene: TRBV18; CDR3 protein: CASSKQEGSKSPLHF; CDR3 DNA: TGTGCCAGCTCCAAGCAGGAGGGGAGTAAATCACCCCTCCACTTT
clone size: NA; J gene: TRBJ2-7; D gene: NA; V gene: TRBV6-2/TRBV6-3; CDR3 protein: CASSTYYEQYF; CDR3 DNA: TGTGCCAGCAGTACCTACTACGAGCAGTACTTC
clone size: NA; J gene: TRBJ2-2; D gene: TRBD1; V gene: TRBV11-3; CDR3 protein: CASSLDSWTGNTGELFF; CDR3 DNA: TGTGCCAGCAGCTTAGATTCTTGGACAGGAAACACCGGGGAGCTGTTTTTT
clone size: NA; J gene: TRBJ1-5; D gene: TRBD1; V gene: TRBV5-1; CDR3 protein: CASSPTGTGGNQPQHF; CDR3 DNA: TGCGCCAGCAGCCCCACTGGGACAGGGGGCAATCAGCCCCAGCATTTT
clone size: NA; J gene: TRBJ1-2; D gene: TRBD1; V gene: TRBV27; CDR3 protein: CASSPEGQGAGGYTF; CDR3 DNA: TGTGCCAGCAGTCCTGAGGGACAGGGGGCTGGTGGCTACACCTTC
clone size: NA; J gene: TRBJ1-3; D gene: TRBD1; V gene: TRBV5-5; CDR3 protein: CASSPTGNPGNTIYF; CDR3 DNA: TGTGCCAGCAGCCCGACAGGGAATCCTGGAAACACCATATATTTT
clone size: NA; J gene: TRBJ2-3; D gene: TRBD2; V gene: TRBV7-2; CDR3 protein: CASSLAHSGGGAQYF; CDR3 DNA: TGTGCCAGCAGCTTAGCCCATAGCGGGGGAGGTGCGCAGTATTTT
clone size: NA; J gene: TRBJ2-3; D gene: NA; V gene: TRBV15; CDR3 protein: CATSRSTGEADTQYF; CDR3 DNA: TGTGCCACCAGCAGAAGTACAGGGGAGGCAGATACGCAGTATTTT